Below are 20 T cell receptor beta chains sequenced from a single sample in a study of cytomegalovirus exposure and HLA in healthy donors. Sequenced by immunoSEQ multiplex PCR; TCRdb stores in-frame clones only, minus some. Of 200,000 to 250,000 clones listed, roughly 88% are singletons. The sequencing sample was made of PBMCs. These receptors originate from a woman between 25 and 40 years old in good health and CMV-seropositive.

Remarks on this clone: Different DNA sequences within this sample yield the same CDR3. In nucleotides, the CDR3 is TGTGCCAGCAGAATAGCGGGACAAGAGACCCAGTACTTC. Translated, it gives CASRIAGQETQYF. The chain employs TRBV6-5 and TRBJ2-5; 8 bases match TRBD2. The CDR3 spans 13 residues. The V gene's germline CDR1 is MNHEY and CDR2 SVGAGI. The V gene end was trimmed by 6 bases and the J gene end by 2 bases; junction bases not matched to a gene: 2.

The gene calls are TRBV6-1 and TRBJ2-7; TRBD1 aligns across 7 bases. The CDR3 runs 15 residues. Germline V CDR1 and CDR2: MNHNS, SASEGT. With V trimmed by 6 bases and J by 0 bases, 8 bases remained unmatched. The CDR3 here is CASSERDSLSYEQYF. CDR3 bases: TGTGCCAGCAGCGAGAGGGACAGCCTCTCCTACGAGCAGTACTTC.

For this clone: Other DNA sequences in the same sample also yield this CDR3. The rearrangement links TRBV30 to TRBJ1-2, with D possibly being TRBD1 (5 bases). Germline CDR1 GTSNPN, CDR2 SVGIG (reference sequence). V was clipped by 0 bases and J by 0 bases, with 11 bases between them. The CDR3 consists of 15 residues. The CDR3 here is CAWSVPGGSNYGYTF. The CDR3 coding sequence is TGTGCCTGGAGTGTACCCGGGGGATCTAACTATGGCTACACCTTC.

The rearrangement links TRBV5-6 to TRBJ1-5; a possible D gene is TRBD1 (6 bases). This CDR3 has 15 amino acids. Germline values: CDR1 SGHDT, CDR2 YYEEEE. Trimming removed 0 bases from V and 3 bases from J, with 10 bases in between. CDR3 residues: CASSLGGADNQPQHF. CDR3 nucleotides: TGTGCCAGCAGCTTGGGGGGGGCTGACAATCAGCCCCAGCATTTT.

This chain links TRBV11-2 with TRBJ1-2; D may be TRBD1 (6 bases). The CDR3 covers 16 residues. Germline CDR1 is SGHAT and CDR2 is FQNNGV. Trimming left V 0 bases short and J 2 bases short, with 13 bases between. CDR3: CASSLDLGGGNYGYTF. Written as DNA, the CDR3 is TGTGCCAGCAGCTTAGACCTAGGGGGAGGAAACTATGGCTACACCTTC.

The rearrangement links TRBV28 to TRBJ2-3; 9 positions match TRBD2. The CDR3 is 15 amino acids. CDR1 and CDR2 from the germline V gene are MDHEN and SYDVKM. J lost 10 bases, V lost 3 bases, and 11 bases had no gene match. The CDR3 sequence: CASSLPRTLAGAQYF. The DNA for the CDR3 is TGTGCCAGCAGTTTGCCTCGTACTTTAGCGGGAGCGCAGTATTTT.

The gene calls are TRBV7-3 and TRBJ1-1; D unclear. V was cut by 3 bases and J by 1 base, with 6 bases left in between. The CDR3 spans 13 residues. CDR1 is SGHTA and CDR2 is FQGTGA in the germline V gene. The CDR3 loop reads CASSFEGNTEAFF. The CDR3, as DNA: TGTGCCAGCAGCTTTGAGGGGAACACTGAAGCTTTCTTT.

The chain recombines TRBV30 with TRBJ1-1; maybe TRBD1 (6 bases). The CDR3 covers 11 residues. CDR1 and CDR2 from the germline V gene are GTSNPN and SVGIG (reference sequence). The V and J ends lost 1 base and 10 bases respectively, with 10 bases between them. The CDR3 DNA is TGTGCCTGGAGTGGCGCCAGGGGAGCTTTCTTT. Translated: CAWSGARGAFF.

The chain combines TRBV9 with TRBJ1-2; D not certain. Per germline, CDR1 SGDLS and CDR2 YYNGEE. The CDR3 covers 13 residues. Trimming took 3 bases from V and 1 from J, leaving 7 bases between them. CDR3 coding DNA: TGTGCCAGCAGCGGAACCAATAACTATGGCTACACCTTC. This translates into CASSGTNNYGYTF. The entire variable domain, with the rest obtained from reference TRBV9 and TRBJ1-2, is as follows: DSGVTQTPKHLITATGQRVTLRCSPRSGDLSVYWYQQSLDQGLQFLIQYYNGEERAKGNILERFSAQQFPDLHSELNLSSLELGDSALYFCASSGTNNYGYTFGSGTRLTVV.

The CDR3 loop is CASSQLSGSTDTQYF. The CDR3 DNA sequence: TGCGCCAGCAGCCAACTAAGTGGATCCACAGATACGCAGTATTTT. This sequence joins TRBV5-1 and TRBJ2-3; D gene ambiguous. The CDR3 is 15 amino acids. The V gene lost 4 bases and the J gene lost 2 bases, with 14 bases spanning the gap. CDR1 is SGHRS and CDR2 is YFSETQ in the germline V gene.

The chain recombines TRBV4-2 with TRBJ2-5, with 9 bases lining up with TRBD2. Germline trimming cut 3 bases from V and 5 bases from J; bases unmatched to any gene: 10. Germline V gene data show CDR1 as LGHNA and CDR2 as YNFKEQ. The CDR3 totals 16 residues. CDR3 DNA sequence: TGTGCCAGCAGCCAGGGAATTAGCGGGAGTGAGGAGACCCAGTACTTC. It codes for CASSQGISGSEETQYF.

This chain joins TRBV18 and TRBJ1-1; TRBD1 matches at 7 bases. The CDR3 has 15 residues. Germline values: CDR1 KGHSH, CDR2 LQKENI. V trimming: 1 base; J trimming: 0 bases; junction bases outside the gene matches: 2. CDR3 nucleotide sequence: TGTGCCAGCTCACCACAGGGACAGATGAACACTGAAGCTTTCTTT. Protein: CASSPQGQMNTEAFF. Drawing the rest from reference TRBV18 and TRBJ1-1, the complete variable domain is NAGVMQNPRHLVRRRGQEARLRCSPMKGHSHVYWYRQLPEEGLKFMVYLQKENIIDESGMPKERFSAEFPKEGPSILRIQQVVRGDSAAYFCASSPQGQMNTEAFFGQGTRLTVV.

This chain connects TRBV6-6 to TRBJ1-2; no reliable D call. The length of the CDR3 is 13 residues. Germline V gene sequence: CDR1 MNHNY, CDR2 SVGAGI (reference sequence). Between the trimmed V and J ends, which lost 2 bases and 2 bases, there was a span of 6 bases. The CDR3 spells CASSYVQNYGYTF. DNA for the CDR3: TGTGCCAGCAGTTACGTCCAGAACTATGGCTACACCTTC.

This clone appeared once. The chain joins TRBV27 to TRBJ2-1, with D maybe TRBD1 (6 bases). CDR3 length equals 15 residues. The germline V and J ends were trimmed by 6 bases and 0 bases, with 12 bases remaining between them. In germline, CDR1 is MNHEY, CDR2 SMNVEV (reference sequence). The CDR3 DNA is TGTGCCAGCAGGCTCGGACAGAACTCCTACAATGAGCAGTTCTTC. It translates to CASRLGQNSYNEQFF.

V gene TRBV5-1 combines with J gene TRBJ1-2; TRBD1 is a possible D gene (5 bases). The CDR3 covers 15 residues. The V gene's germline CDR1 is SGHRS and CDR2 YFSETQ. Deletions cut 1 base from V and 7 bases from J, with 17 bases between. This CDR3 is CASSLRGVLGGGYTF. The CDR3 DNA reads TGCGCCAGCAGCTTGAGAGGGGTTCTAGGAGGTGGCTACACCTTC.

The CDR3 DNA reads TGTGCCTGGAAAAAGTCGGTAGCGGGAGTTCGGACCGGGGAGCTGTTTTTT. Its translation: CAWKKSVAGVRTGELFF. The rearrangement joins TRBV30 to TRBJ2-2; 9 bases match TRBD2. CDR3 length: 17 amino acids. Germline-derived CDR1 and CDR2 are GTSNPN and SVGIG (reference sequence). Trimming took 4 bases from V and 5 from J; bases not matched to a gene: 14.

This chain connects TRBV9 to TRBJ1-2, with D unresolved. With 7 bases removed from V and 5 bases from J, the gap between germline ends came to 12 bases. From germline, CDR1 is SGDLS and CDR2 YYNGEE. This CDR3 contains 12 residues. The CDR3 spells CASGPPPYGYTF. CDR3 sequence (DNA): TGTGCCAGCGGACCACCCCCTTATGGCTACACCTTC. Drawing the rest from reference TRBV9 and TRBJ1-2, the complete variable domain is DSGVTQTPKHLITATGQRVTLRCSPRSGDLSVYWYQQSLDQGLQFLIQYYNGEERAKGNILERFSAQQFPDLHSELNLSSLELGDSALYFCASGPPPYGYTFGSGTRLTVV.

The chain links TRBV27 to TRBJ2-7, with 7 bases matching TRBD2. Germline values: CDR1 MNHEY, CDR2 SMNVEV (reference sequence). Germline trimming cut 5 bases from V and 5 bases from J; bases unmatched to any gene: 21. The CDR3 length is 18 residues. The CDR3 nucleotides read TGTGCCAGCAGTCTCTACCGGGGAGGGAGATCGGGCCTCGACGAGCAGTACTTC. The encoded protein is CASSLYRGGRSGLDEQYF.

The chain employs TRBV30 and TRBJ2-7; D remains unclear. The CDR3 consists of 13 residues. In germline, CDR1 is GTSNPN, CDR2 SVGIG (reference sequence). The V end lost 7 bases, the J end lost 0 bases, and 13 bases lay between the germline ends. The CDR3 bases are TGTGCCTTGGCCTCTGACGGCTCCTACGAGCAGTACTTC. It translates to CALASDGSYEQYF.

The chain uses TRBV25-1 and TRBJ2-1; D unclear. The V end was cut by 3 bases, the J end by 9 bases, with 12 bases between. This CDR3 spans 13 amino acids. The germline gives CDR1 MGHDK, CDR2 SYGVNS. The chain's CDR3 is CASSDSGWSEQFF. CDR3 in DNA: TGTGCCAGCAGTGACTCCGGTTGGAGTGAGCAGTTCTTC. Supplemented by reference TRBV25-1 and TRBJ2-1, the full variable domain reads EADIYQTPRYLVIGTGKKITLECSQTMGHDKMYWYQQDPGMELHLIHYSYGVNSTEKGDLSSESTVSRIRTEHFPLTLESARPSHTSQYLCASSDSGWSEQFFGPGTRLTVL.